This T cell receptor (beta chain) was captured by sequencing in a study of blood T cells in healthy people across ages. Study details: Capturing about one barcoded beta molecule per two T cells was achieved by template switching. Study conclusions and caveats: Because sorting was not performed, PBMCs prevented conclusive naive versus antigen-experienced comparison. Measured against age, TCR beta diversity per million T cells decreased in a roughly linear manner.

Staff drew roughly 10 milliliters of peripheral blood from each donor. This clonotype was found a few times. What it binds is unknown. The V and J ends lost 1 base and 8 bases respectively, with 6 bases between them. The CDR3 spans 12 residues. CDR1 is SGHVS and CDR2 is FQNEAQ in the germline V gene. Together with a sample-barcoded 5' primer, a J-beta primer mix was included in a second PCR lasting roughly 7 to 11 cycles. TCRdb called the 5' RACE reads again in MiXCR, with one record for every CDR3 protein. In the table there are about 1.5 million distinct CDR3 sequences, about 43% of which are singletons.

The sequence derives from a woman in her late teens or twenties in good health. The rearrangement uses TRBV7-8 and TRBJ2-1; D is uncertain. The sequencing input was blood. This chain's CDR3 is CASSLESDEQFF. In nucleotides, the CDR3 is TGTGCCAGCAGCTTAGAGTCGGATGAGCAGTTCTTC.